A single sample gave rise to the 16 T cell receptor beta chains below, sequenced in a study of blood T cell repertoires in COVID-19. The data were produced by immunoSEQ multiplex PCR, yet TCRdb's version contains in-frame clones alone and is incomplete. The data hold roughly 150,000 clones, with approximately 80% observed a single time. The sequenced sample consisted of PBMCs or T cells enriched from blood (not recorded which). Receptor source: a woman between 45 and 60 years old who had recovered from COVID-19.

This clone was detected only once. The chain recombines TRBV7-8 with TRBJ1-5; TRBD1 matches 10 bases. CDR3 length: 17 amino acids. Germline V lookup: CDR1 SGHVS, CDR2 FQNEAQ. The ends lost 5 bases at V and 3 bases at J; junction bases unmatched: 10. CDR3 bases: TGTGCCAGCAGCGAAACGACAGGGGGCTGGAACAATCAGCCCCAGCATTTT. Translated, it gives CASSETTGGWNNQPQHF.

The rearrangement links TRBV7-6 to TRBJ2-1; D gene uncertain. The V gene's germline CDR1 is SGHVS and CDR2 FNYEAQ. This CDR3 region has 13 residues. Trimming pared 2 bases from V and 8 bases from J, leaving 10 bases between. CDR3 coding DNA: TGTGCCAGCAGCTTATTCGACAAGGATGAGCAGTTCTTC. Translated: CASSLFDKDEQFF.

This sequence joins TRBV19 and TRBJ2-1, with 8 bases identical to TRBD2. V gave up 6 bases and J gave up 7 bases; unmatched junction bases: 8. This CDR3 contains 14 residues. CDR1 is LNHDA, CDR2 SQIVND, per germline (reference sequence). Here the CDR3 reads CASRGGTSPNEQFF. CDR3 coding DNA: TGTGCCAGTAGAGGAGGGACTAGTCCAAATGAGCAGTTCTTC.

The chain is built from TRBV28 and TRBJ1-4, with TRBD1 matching 7 bases. CDR1 and CDR2 from the germline V gene are MDHEN and SYDVKM. V was clipped by 5 bases and J by 4 bases; unmatched bases: 7. The CDR3 consists of 15 residues. CDR3 nucleotides: TGTGCCAGCAGTACGAACAGGGGACTTAATGAAAAACTGTTTTTT. It yields the protein CASSTNRGLNEKLFF.

The CDR3 nucleotides read TGTGCCAGTAGTCTCACAGGGGGGAGCAATCAGCCCCAGCATTTT. Its translation is CASSLTGGSNQPQHF. V is TRBV19 and J is TRBJ1-5; 8 bases line up with TRBD1. With V trimmed by 5 bases and J by 1 base, 4 bases remained unmatched. Germline values: CDR1 LNHDA, CDR2 SQIVND (reference sequence). The CDR3 has 15 residues.

This clone was recorded once. The chain uses TRBV7-8 and TRBJ1-1; tentative D call: TRBD1 (5 bases). This CDR3 has 12 residues. The ends were cut back, 6 bases at V and 6 bases at J, with 11 bases in the middle. CDR1 is SGHVS and CDR2 is FQNEAQ in the germline V gene. The CDR3 spells CASRSRDSEAFF. In nucleotides, the CDR3 is TGTGCCAGCAGGTCCCGGGACTCTGAAGCTTTCTTT.

The J gene is TRBJ2-2, the V gene TRBV6-5; 8 bases agree with TRBD1. After removal of 10 bases from V and 6 bases from J, the junction contained 7 bases not matched to a gene. Germline values: CDR1 MNHEY, CDR2 SVGAGI. This CDR3 is 13 amino acids long. CDR3 amino acids: CAIGGQGAGELFF. In DNA form, the CDR3 reads TGTGCCATCGGTGGACAGGGTGCCGGGGAGCTGTTTTTT.

This clone has a handful of counts. The V call is TRBV5-4, the J call TRBJ2-7; 7 bases are a match to TRBD2. Germline assignment: CDR1 SGHNT and CDR2 YYREEE (reference sequence). The CDR3 is made up of 14 amino acids. V lost 1 base, J lost 3 bases, and 4 bases stayed unmatched. The CDR3 nucleotides are TGTGCCAGCAGCTTGTGGGGAGGGGACTACGAGCAGTACTTC. Encoded protein: CASSLWGGDYEQYF. The complete variable domain, with remaining parts taken from reference TRBV5-4 and TRBJ2-7, reads ETGVTQSPTHLIKTRGQQVTLRCSSQSGHNTVSWYQQALGQGPQFIFQYYREEENGRGNFPPRFSGLQFPNYSSELNVNALELDDSALYLCASSLWGGDYEQYFGPGTRLTVT.

This clone was recorded a few times. This rearrangement joins TRBV19 to TRBJ1-4, with D hard to call. Per germline, CDR1 LNHDA and CDR2 SQIVND (reference sequence). The CDR3 consists of 14 residues. V was shortened by 3 bases and J by 8 bases, with 13 bases between the two germline ends. The CDR3 DNA reads as TGTGCCAGTAGTATGGAGGGCTCGAGCGAAAAACTGTTTTTT. Its protein product is CASSMEGSSEKLFF.

This clone turned up a few times. The DNA for the CDR3 is TGTGCCAGCACCCGGGACTTAGAAAGGGAGCAGTACTTC. Encoded protein: CASTRDLEREQYF. This rearrangement joins TRBV12-3 or TRBV12-4 to TRBJ2-7, with D perhaps matching TRBD2 (6 bases). There are 13 residues in the CDR3. Trimming left V 7 bases short and J 7 bases short, with 17 bases between.

This chain joins TRBV24-1 and TRBJ1-2; a weak D match, TRBD1 (5 bases). The germline V gene encodes CDR1 KGHDR and CDR2 SFDVKD. CDR3 length: 14 residues. Trimming left V 7 bases short and J 2 bases short, with 13 bases between. The CDR3 nucleotides read TGTGCCACCAGCTCTGAGGAGGGGAACTATGGCTACACCTTC. Translated: CATSSEEGNYGYTF.

The chain links TRBV3-1 (or the pseudogene TRBV3-2) to TRBJ2-2; TRBD1 is a possible D gene (5 bases). Trimming took off 2 bases at V and 3 bases at J, with 10 bases between the two ends. Germline CDR1 and CDR2: LGHDT and YNNKEL (reference sequence). This CDR3 is 15 amino acids long. The CDR3 DNA is TGTGCCAGCAGCCAAAGGGAAGGGGACACCGGGGAGCTGTTTTTT. It encodes CASSQREGDTGELFF.

The CDR3 region is CASSPRGSTGELFF. The CDR3 region has the DNA TGTGCCAGCAGTCCCCGGGGGAGCACCGGGGAGCTGTTTTTT. The chain carries TRBV6-4 and TRBJ2-2; the D gene is possibly TRBD2 (6 bases). Trimming removed 5 bases at V and 4 bases at J, with 11 bases between. The CDR3 has 14 amino acids. The germline V gene has CDR1 MRHNA and CDR2 SNTAGT.

The chain links TRBV2 to TRBJ2-6; D remains unclear. CDR1 and CDR2 (germline): SNHLY, FYNNEI. The CDR3 covers 14 residues. The V end was cut by 3 bases, the J end by 0 bases, with 3 bases between. The CDR3 DNA reads TGTGCCAGCAGTGATCGCTCTGGGGCCAACGTCCTGACTTTC. Translated, it gives CASSDRSGANVLTF.

V usage is TRBV5-6 and J usage is TRBJ2-7, with D uncertain. This CDR3 contains 15 residues. The germline V and J ends were trimmed by 4 bases and 0 bases, with 14 bases remaining between them. The germline CDR1 and CDR2 sequences are SGHDT and YYEEEE. The CDR3 here is CASSHLRVSSYEQYF. The CDR3 DNA follows: TGTGCCAGCAGCCACCTCCGAGTGAGCTCCTACGAGCAGTACTTC.

The chain has TRBV18 and TRBJ1-3, with D perhaps matching TRBD1 (5 bases). CDR1 and CDR2 (germline): KGHSH, LQKENI. V was trimmed by 0 bases and J by 3 bases, leaving 12 bases between them. The CDR3 covers 16 residues. The DNA of the CDR3 is TGTGCCAGCTCACCACCGGGGTGGGGCGGTGGAAACACCATATATTTT. Its protein is CASSPPGWGGGNTIYF.